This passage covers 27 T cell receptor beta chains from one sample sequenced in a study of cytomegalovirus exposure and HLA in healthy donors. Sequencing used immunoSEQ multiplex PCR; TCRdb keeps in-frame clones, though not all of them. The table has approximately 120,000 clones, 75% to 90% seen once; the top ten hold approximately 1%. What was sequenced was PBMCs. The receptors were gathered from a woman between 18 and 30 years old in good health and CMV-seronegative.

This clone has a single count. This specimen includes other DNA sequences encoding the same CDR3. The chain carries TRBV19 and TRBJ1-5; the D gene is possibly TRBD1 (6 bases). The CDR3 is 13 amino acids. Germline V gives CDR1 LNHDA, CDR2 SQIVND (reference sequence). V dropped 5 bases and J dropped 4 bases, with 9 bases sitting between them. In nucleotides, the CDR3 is TGTGCCAGTAGTGACAGGCGTAATCAGCCCCAGCATTTT. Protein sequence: CASSDRRNQPQHF.

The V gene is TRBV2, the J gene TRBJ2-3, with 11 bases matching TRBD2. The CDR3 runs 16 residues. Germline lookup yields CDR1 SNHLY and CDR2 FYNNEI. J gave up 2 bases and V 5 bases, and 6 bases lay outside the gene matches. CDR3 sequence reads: CASSSTSGAFTDTQYF. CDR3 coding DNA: TGTGCCAGCAGTTCGACTAGCGGGGCGTTCACAGATACGCAGTATTTT. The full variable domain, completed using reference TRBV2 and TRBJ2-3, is EPEVTQTPSHQVTQMGQEVILRCVPISNHLYFYWYRQILGQKVEFLVSFYNNEISEKSEIFDDQFSVERPDGSNFTLKIRSTKLEDSAMYFCASSSTSGAFTDTQYFGPGTRLTVL.

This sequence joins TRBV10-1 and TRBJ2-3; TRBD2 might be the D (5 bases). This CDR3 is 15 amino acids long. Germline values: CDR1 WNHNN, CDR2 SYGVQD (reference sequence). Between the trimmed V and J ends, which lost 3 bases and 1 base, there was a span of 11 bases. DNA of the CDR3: TGCGCCAGCAGTGAAAACGGGATCGGCACAGATACGCAGTATTTT. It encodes CASSENGIGTDTQYF.

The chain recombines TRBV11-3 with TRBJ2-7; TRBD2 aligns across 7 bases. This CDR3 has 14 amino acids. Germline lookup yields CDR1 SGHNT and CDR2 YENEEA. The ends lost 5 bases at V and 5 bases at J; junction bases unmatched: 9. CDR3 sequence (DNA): TGTGCCAGCAGCCCCTGGAGCGGGATTAACGAGCAGTACTTC. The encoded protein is CASSPWSGINEQYF.

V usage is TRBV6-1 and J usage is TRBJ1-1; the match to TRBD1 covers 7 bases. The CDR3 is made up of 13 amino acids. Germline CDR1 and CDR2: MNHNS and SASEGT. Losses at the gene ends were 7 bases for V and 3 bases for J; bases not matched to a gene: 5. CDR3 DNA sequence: TGTGCCAGCACTATAACAGGGGACACTGAAGCTTTCTTT. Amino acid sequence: CASTITGDTEAFF.

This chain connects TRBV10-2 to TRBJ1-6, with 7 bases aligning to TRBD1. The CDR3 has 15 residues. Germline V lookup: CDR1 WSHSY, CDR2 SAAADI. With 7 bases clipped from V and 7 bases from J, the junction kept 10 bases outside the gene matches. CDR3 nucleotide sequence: TGCGCCAGCACCCAGAGGGACAGTAAAAATTCACCCCTCCACTTT. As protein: CASTQRDSKNSPLHF.

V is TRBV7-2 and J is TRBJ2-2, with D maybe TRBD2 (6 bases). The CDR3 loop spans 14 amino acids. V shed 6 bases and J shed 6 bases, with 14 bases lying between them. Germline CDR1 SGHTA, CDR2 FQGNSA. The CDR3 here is CASSLALASGELFF. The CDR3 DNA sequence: TGTGCCAGCAGTCTGGCGCTAGCGTCCGGGGAGCTGTTTTTT.

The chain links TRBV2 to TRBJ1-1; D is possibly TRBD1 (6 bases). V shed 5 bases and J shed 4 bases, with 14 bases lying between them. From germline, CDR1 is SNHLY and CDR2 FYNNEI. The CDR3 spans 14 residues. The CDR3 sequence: CASSPDRRGTEAFF. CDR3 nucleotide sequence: TGTGCCAGCAGTCCGGACAGACGGGGCACTGAAGCTTTCTTT. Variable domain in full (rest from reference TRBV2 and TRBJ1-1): EPEVTQTPSHQVTQMGQEVILRCVPISNHLYFYWYRQILGQKVEFLVSFYNNEISEKSEIFDDQFSVERPDGSNFTLKIRSTKLEDSAMYFCASSPDRRGTEAFFGQGTRLTVV.

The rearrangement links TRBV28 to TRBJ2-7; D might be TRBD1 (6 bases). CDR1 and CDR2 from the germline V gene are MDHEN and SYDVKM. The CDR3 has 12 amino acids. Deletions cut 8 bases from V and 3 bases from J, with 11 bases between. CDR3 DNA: TGTGCCAGCCGAAGCAGGGGCTACGAGCAGTACGTC. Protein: CASRSRGYEQYV.

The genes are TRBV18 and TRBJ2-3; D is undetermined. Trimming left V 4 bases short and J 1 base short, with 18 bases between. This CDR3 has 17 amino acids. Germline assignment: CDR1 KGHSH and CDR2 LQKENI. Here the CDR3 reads CASSQDPSGSRTDTQYF. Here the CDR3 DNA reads TGTGCCAGCTCACAAGACCCCTCGGGTAGTCGCACAGATACGCAGTATTTT.

CDR3 protein: CASREQGAYTGELFF. The CDR3 region has the DNA TGTGCCAGCCGCGAGCAGGGGGCCTACACCGGGGAGCTGTTTTTT. The rearrangement joins TRBV27 to TRBJ2-2, with 8 nucleotides matching TRBD1. Germline V gene lookup returns CDR1 MNHEY and CDR2 SMNVEV (reference sequence). The CDR3 totals 15 residues. Trimming at V came to 8 bases and at J to 3 bases, leaving 8 bases not matched to a gene.

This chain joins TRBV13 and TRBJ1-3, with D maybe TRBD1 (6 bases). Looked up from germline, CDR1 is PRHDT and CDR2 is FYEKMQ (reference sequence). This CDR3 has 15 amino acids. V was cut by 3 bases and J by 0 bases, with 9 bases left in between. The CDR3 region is CASSFDRTSGNTIYF. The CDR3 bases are TGTGCCAGCAGCTTCGACAGGACCTCTGGAAACACCATATATTTT. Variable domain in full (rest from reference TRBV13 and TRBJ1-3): AAGVIQSPRHLIKEKRETATLKCYPIPRHDTVYWYQQGPGQDPQFLISFYEKMQSDKGSIPDRFSAQQFSDYHSELNMSSLELGDSALYFCASSFDRTSGNTIYFGEGSWLTVV.

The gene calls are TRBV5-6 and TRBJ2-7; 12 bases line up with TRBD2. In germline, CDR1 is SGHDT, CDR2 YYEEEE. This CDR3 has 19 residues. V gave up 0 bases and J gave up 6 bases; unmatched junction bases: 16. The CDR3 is CASSLGTSGKLLLSGEQYF. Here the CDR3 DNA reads TGTGCCAGCAGCTTGGGGACTAGCGGGAAGTTACTCCTGTCCGGCGAGCAGTACTTC.

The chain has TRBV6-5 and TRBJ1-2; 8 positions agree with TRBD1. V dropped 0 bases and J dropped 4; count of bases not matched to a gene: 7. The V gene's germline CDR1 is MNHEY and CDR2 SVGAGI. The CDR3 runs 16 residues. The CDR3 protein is CASSYSGTGQGYGYTF. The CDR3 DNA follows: TGTGCCAGCAGTTACTCGGGAACCGGACAGGGCTATGGCTACACCTTC.

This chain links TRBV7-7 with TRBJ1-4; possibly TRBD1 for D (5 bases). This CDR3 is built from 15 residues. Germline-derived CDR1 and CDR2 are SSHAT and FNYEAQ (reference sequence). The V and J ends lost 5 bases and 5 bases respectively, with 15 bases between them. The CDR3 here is CASSLGGTLNEKLFF. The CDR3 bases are TGTGCCAGCAGCCTCGGCGGGACTCTGAATGAAAAACTGTTTTTT.

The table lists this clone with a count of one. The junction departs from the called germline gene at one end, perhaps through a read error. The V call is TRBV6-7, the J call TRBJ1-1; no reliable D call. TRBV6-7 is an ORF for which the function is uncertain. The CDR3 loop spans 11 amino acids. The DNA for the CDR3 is TGTGCCAGAGACGGGAACGCTGAAGCTTTCTTT. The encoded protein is CARDGNAEAFF.

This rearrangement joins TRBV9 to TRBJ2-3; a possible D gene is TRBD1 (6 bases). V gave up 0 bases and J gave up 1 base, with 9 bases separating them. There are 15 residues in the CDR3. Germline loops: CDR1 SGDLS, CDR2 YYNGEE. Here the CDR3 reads CASSVVAGGTDTQYF. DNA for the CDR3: TGTGCCAGCAGCGTAGTGGCAGGGGGCACAGATACGCAGTATTTT.

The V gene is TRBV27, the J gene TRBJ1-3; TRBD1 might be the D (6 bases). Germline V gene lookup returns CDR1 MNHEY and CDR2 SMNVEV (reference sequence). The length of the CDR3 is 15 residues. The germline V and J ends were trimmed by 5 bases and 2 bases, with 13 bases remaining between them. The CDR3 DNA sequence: TGTGCCAGCAGTCCTCAACAGGGTACTGGAAACACCATATATTTT. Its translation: CASSPQQGTGNTIYF.

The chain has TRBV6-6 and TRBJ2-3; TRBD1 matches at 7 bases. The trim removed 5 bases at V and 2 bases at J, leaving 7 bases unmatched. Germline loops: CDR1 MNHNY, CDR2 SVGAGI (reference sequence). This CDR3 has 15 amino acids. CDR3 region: CASSLSGTVTDTQYF. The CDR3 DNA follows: TGTGCCAGCAGTCTCTCCGGGACAGTCACAGATACGCAGTATTTT.

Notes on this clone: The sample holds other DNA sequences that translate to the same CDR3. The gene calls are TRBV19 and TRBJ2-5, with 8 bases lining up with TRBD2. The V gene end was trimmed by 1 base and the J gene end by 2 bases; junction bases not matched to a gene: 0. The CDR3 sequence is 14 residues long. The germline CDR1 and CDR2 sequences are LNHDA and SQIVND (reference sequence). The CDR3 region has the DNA TGTGCCAGTAGTATAGCGGGGGGGCAAGAGACCCAGTACTTC. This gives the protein CASSIAGGQETQYF.

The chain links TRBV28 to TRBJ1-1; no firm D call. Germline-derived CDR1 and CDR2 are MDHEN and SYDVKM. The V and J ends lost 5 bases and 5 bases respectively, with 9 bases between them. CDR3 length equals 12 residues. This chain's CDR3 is CASSPRRTEAFF. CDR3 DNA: TGTGCCAGCAGTCCCAGGAGGACTGAAGCTTTCTTT.

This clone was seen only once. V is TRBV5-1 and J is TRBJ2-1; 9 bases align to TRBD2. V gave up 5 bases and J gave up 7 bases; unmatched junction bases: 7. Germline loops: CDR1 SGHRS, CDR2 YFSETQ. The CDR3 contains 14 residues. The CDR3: CASREAGGLNEQFF. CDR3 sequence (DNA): TGCGCCAGCAGAGAAGCGGGGGGATTAAATGAGCAGTTCTTC.

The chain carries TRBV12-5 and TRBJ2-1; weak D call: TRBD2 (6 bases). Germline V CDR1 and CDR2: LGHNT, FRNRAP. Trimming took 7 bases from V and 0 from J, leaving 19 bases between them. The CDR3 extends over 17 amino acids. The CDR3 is CASAVGRGSNSYNEQFF. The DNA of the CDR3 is TGTGCTAGTGCCGTTGGTCGGGGGTCTAACTCCTACAATGAGCAGTTCTTC.

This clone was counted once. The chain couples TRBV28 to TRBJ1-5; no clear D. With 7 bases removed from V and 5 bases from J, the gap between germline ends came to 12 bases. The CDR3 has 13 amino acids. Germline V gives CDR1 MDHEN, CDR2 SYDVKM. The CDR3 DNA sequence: TGTGCCAGCATGTGGAGCTACTATCAGCCCCAGCATTTT. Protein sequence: CASMWSYYQPQHF.

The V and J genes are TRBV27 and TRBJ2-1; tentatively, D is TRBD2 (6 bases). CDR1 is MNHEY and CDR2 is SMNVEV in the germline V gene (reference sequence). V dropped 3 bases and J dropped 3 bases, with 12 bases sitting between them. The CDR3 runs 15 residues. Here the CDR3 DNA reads TGTGCCAGCAGTTTGGGCGGAGGGGTCTACAATGAGCAGTTCTTC. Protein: CASSLGGGVYNEQFF.

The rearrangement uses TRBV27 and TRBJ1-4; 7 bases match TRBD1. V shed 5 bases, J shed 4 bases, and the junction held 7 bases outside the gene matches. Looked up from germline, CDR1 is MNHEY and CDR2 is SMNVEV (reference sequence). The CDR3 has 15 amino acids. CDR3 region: CASSATTGVNEKLFF. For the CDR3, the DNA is TGTGCCAGCAGTGCGACAACAGGGGTTAATGAAAAACTGTTTTTT.

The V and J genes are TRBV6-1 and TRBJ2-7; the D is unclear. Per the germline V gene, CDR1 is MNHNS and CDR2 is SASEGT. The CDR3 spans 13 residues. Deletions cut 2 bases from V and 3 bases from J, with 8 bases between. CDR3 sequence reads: CASSEYSYYEQYF. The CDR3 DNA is TGTGCCAGCAGTGAATACAGCTACTACGAGCAGTACTTC.